A single sample gave rise to the 3 T cell receptor beta chains below, sequenced in a study of OX40 agonist ivuxolimab in advanced cancers. Sequenced by immunoSEQ multiplex PCR; TCRdb stores in-frame clones only, minus some. Seen here are 15,000 to 20,000 clones, approximately 78% observed once, and the top ten hold over 20%. The sample in question was CD4+ or CD8+ T cells sorted from blood, obtained in a trial of the OX40 agonist ivuxolimab. The receptor set was obtained from an adult with an advanced solid tumor such as melanoma, head and neck, liver or kidney cancer.

V and J are TRBV7-9 and TRBJ2-7; tentatively, D is TRBD1 or TRBD2 (6 bases each). CDR1 is SEHNR and CDR2 is FQNEAQ in the germline V gene (reference sequence). The CDR3 loop spans 14 amino acids. V gave up 1 base and J gave up 1 base, with 8 bases separating them. The CDR3 reads CASSLGGASYEQYF. CDR3 nucleotides: TGTGCCAGCAGCTTAGGGGGGGCGTCCTACGAGCAGTACTTC.

The V and J genes are TRBV9 and TRBJ2-1, with 7 bases fitting TRBD1. V shed 4 bases and J 7 bases; nucleotides not matched to a gene: 11. The CDR3 is 15 amino acids. Germline CDR1 reads SGDLS; CDR2 reads YYNGEE. The CDR3 loop reads CASSTPGTDLNEQFF. Written as DNA, the CDR3 is TGTGCCAGCAGCACCCCCGGGACAGACCTTAATGAGCAGTTCTTC.

This clone was observed a handful of times. The rearrangement links TRBV27 to TRBJ2-7, with D possibly matching TRBD1 (5 bases). This CDR3 region has 14 residues. Germline CDR1 MNHEY, CDR2 SMNVEV (reference sequence). Trimming took off 4 bases at V and 6 bases at J, with 16 bases between the two ends. Here the CDR3 reads CASSSRDLLTEQYF. CDR3 bases: TGTGCCAGCAGTTCCAGGGATCTATTGACCGAGCAGTACTTC.